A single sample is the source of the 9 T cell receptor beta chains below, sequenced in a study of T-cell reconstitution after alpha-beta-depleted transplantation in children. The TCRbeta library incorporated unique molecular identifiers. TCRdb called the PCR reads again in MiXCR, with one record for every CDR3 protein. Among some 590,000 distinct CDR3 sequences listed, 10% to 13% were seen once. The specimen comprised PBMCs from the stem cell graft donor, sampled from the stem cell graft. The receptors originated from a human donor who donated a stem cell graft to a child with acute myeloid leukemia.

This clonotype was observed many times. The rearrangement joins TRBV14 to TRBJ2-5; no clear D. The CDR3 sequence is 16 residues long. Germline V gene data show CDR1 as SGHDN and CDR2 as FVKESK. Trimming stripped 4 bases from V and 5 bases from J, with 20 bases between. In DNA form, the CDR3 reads TGTGCCAGCAGCCTCCGAAAACCGTCTTATGTGGAGACCCAGTACTTC. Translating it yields CASSLRKPSYVETQYF.

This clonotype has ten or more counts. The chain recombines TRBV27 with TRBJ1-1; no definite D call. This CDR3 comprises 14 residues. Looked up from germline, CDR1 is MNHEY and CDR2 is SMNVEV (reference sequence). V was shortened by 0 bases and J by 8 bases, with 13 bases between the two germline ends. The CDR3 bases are TGTGCCAGCAGTTTATCAGTCGGAGCCCAGGAAGCTTTCTTT. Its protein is CASSLSVGAQEAFF.

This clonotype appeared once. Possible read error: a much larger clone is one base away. The DNA for the CDR3 is TGCAGCGTTGTAGAGGCAACCACTAAAGCTTTCTTT. Translation gives CSVVEATTKAFF. V is TRBV29-1 and J is TRBJ1-1; no definite D call. Per germline, CDR1 SQVTM and CDR2 ANQGSEA. This CDR3 is 12 amino acids long.

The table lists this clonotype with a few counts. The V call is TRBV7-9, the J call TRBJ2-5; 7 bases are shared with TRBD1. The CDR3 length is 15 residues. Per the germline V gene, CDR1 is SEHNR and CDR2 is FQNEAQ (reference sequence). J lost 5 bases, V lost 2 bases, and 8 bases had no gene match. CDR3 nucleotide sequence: TGTGCCAGCAGCTTAACAGGGGTCAGGCAGGAGACCCAGTACTTC. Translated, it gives CASSLTGVRQETQYF.

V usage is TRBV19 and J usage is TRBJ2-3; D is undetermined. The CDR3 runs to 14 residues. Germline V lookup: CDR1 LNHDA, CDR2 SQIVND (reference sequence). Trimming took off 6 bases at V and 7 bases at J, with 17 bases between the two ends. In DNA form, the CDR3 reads TGTGCCAGTAGAACGGATGTTTTTGGGAATACGCAGTATTTT. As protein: CASRTDVFGNTQYF.

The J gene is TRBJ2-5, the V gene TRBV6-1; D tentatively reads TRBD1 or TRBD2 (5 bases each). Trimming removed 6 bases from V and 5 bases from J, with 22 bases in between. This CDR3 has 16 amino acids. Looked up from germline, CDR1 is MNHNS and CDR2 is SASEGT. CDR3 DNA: TGTGCCAGCAGCGCAACCGGGACCAGCAGGAGGGAGACCCAGTACTTC. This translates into CASSATGTSRRETQYF.

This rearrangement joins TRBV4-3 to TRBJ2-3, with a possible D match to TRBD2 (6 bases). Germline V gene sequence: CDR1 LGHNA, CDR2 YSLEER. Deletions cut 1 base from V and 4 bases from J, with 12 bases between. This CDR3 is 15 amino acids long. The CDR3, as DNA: TGCGCCAGCAGCCAAGGTCAAACGGGGGCAGATACGCAGTATTTT. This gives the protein CASSQGQTGADTQYF.

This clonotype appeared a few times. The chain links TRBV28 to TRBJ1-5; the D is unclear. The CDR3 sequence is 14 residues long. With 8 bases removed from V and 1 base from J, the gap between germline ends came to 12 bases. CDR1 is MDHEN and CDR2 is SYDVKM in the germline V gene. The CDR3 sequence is CASGRGGSNQPQHF. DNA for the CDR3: TGTGCCAGCGGACGGGGAGGGAGCAATCAGCCCCAGCATTTT.

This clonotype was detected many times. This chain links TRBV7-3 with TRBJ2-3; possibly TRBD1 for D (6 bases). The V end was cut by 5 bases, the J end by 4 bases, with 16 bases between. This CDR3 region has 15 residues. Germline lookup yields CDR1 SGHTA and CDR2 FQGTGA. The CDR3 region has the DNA TGTGCCAGCAGCGTAGGGGGATGGGATTCAGATACGCAGTATTTT. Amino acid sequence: CASSVGGWDSDTQYF.